The entry below gives a single T cell receptor (beta chain) sequence along with its context. Recruited during active infection, patients (from Seattle) were subsequently followed longitudinally. These data are taken from a study of blood T cell repertoires in COVID-19. Study-level background: COVID-19 samples from acute and convalescent phases originated in the United States, Italy and Spain. T cells, B-cell-depleted T cells, or PBMCs provided the cDNA or gDNA that served as material.

Study processing details: Estimated nucleated cell counts came from reference gene primer amplification. Measured with immunoSEQ multiplex PCR; TCRdb has only the in-frame clones, and not every one. V, J and clone size derive from that table, while D and trimming were established from the DNA sequence. The table has a few hundred thousand clones, around 90% seen once. The CDR3 loop spans 14 amino acids. The J gene is TRBJ1-5, the V gene TRBV12-1. TRBV12-1 counts as a pseudogene. This sequence was found in a woman aged 55 to 70 with COVID-19, enrolled during active disease. Specimen: peripheral blood. The DNA of the CDR3 is TGTGCCACCCTAGGATGCGATAGCAATCAGCCCCAGCATTTT. Protein product: CATLGCDSNQPQHF.